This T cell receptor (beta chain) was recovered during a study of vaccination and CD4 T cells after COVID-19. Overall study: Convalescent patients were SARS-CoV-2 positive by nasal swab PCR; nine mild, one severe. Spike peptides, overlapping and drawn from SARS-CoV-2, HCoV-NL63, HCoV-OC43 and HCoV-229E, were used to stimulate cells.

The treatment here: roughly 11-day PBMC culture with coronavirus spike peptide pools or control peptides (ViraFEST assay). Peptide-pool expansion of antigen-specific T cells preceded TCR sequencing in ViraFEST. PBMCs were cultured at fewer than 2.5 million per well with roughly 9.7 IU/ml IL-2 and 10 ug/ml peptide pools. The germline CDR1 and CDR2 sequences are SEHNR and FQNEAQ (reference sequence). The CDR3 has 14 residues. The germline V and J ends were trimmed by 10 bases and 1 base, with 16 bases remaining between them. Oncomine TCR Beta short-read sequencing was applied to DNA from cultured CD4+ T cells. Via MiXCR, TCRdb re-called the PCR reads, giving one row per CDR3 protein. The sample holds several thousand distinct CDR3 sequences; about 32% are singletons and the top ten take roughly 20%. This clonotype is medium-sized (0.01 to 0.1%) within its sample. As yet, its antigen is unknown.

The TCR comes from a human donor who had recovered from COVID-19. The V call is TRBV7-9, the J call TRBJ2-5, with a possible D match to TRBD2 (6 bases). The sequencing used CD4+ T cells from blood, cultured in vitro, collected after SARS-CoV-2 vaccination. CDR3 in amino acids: CATTQRGSQETQYF. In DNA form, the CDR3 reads TGTGCCACTACCCAACGGGGGTCCCAAGAGACCCAGTACTTC.